Detailed here is one TCR beta chain. This specimen belongs to a study of TIL therapy for anti-PD-1-resistant metastatic lung cancer. Background on the study: Median tumor PD-L1 proportion score was roughly 6%.

This was the immunoSEQ v3 assay. Assay: immunoSEQ multiplex PCR; the TCRdb copy retains only in-frame clones and omits some. The repertoire holds about 19,000 clones, with nearly 80% as singletons. As for time point: pre-treatment sample, taken before nivolumab and TIL therapy. The CDR3 runs 13 residues. J gave up 4 bases and V 6 bases, and 3 bases lay outside the gene matches. Per the germline V gene, CDR1 is MDHEN and CDR2 is SYDVKM. The receptor was isolated from a person aged 25 to 80 with non-small cell lung cancer. V usage is TRBV28 and J usage is TRBJ2-7, with TRBD2 identical over 10 bases. The sample was blood, taken at baseline. As DNA, the CDR3 is TGTGCCAGCAGCCGGACTAGCGGTTACGAGCAGTACTTC. Protein product: CASSRTSGYEQYF.